This T cell receptor beta chain emerged from a study of shared clonotypes between healthy human individuals. Naive CD4+ cells were CD45RA-selected; the remaining cells were memory. Per the original methods: ImmunoSEQ output held junction-only sequences without quality scores, so filtering differed. The method was immunoSEQ multiplex PCR; TCRdb's version includes in-frame clones alone and lacks a portion of them. D and trimming were read from the DNA, whereas the V and J calls and clone size are those reported in that table. The data hold 1.4 million or so clones, with 98% to 99% observed a single time. Trimming pared 2 bases from V and 3 bases from J, leaving 11 bases between. CDR1 is MDHEN and CDR2 is SYDVKM in the germline V gene. CDR3 length equals 14 residues.

V usage is TRBV28 and J usage is TRBJ2-7; TRBD1 is a possible D gene (5 bases). The clonotype originates from a man aged 25-45 years in good health. The sequencing sample was made of naive CD4+ T cells sorted from blood. Subset meaning: CD45RA+ positively selected. The CDR3 spells CASSLAGQLYEQYF. CDR3 coding DNA: TGTGCCAGCAGTTTAGCTGGACAACTCTACGAGCAGTACTTC.